The clone carrying this T cell receptor beta chain was observed once. This entry is derived from a study of cytomegalovirus exposure and HLA in healthy donors. The J segment lost 1 base and the V segment lost 6 bases, leaving 3 bases of the junction unmatched. Germline CDR1 and CDR2: MNHNY and SVGAGI (reference sequence). The CDR3 covers 15 residues. The PCR made use of 60 Vbeta and 13 Jbeta primers. TCRdb's table, derived via immunoSEQ multiplex PCR, lists solely in-frame clones and lacks some. This sample has fewer than 200,000 clones; approximately 71% occur once, and the top ten carry approximately 1.5%.

This sequence originates from a man aged 50 to 59 in good health and CMV-seronegative. The chain is built from TRBV6-6 and TRBJ2-4; TRBD1 aligns across 10 bases. Sequenced input: PBMCs. Here the CDR3 reads CASSRQGAAKNIQYF. In DNA form, the CDR3 reads TGTGCCAGCAGCCGACAGGGGGCGGCCAAAAACATTCAGTACTTC.